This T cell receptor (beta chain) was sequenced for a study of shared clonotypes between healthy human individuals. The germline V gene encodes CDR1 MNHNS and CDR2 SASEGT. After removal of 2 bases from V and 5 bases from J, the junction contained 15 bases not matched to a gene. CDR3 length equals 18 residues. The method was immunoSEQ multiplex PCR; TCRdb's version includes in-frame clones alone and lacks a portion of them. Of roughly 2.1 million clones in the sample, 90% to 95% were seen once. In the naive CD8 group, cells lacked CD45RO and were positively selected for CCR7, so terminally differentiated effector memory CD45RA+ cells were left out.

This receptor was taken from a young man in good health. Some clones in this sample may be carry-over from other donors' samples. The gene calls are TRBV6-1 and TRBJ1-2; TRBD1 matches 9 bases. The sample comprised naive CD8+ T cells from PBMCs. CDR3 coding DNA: TGTGCCAGCAGTGAATTCCACTTTACAGGGGGCCGGGGGTATGGCTACACCTTC. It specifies CASSEFHFTGGRGYGYTF.